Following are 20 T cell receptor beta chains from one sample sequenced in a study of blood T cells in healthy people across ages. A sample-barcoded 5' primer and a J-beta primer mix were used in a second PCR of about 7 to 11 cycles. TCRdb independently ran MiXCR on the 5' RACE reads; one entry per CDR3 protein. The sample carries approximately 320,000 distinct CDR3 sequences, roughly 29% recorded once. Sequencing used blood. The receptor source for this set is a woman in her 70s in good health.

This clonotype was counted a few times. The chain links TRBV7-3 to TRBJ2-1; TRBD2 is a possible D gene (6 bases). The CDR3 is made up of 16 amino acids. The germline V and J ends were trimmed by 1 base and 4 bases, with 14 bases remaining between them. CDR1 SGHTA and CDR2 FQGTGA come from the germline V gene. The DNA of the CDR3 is TGTGCCAGCAGCTTAATAGGCGGGCGGGATTACAATGAGCAGTTCTTC. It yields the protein CASSLIGGRDYNEQFF.

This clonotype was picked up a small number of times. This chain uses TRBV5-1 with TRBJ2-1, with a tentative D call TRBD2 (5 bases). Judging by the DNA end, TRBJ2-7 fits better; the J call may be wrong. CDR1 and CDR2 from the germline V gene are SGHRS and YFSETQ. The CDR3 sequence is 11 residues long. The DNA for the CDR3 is TGCGCCAGTGCGGAGGACGCGGAGCAGTACTTC. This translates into CASAEDAEQYF.

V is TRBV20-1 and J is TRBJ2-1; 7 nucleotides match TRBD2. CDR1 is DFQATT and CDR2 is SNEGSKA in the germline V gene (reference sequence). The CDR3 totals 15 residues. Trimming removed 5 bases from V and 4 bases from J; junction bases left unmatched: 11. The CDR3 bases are TGCAGTGCTCATACCCCGGGACTACCATACAATGAGCAGTTCTTC. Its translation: CSAHTPGLPYNEQFF.

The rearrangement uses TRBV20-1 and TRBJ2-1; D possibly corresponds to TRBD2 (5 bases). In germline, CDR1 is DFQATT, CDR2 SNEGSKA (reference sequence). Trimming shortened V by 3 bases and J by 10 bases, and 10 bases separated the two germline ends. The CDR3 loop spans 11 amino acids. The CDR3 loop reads CSASILAEQFF. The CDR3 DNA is TGCAGTGCTAGTATTTTAGCGGAGCAGTTCTTC.

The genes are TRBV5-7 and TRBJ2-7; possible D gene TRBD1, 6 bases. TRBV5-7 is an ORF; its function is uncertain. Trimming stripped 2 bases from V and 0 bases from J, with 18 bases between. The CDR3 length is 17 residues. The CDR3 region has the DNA TGTGCCAGCAGCTTAACGGACGACAGGCTTTGCTCCTACGAGCAGTACTTC. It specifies CASSLTDDRLCSYEQYF.

The CDR3 protein is CASSLGSTGNYGYTF. The DNA of the CDR3 is TGTGCCAGCAGTTTAGGGTCGACAGGGAACTATGGCTACACCTTC. The gene calls are TRBV12-3 or TRBV12-4 and TRBJ1-2; 7 bases align to TRBD1. The CDR3 runs to 15 residues. Trimming cost V 1 base and J 2 bases; bases outside gene matches: 4.

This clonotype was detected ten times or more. CDR3 nucleotide sequence: TGCGCCAGCAGTTCAACAACGGCAGGGGGCTACGAGCAGTACTTC. This encodes CASSSTTAGGYEQYF. V usage is TRBV4-3 and J usage is TRBJ2-7, with 7 bases lining up with TRBD1. Germline V CDR1 and CDR2: LGHNA, YSLEER. V lost 6 bases, J lost 3 bases, and 11 bases stayed unmatched. This CDR3 spans 15 amino acids.

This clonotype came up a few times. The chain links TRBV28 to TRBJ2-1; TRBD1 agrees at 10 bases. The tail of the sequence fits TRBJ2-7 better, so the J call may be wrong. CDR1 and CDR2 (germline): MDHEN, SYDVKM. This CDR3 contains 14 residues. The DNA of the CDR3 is TGTGCCAGCAGTTTCCCGACAGGGGGCAGGGAGCAGTACTTC. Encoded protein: CASSFPTGGREQYF.

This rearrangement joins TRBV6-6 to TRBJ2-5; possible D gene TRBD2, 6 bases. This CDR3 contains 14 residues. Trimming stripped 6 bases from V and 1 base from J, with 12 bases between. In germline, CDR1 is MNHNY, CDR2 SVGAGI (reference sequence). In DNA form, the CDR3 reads TGTGCCAGCAGATCTACCGGGGGCCAAGAGACCCAGTACTTC. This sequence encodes CASRSTGGQETQYF.

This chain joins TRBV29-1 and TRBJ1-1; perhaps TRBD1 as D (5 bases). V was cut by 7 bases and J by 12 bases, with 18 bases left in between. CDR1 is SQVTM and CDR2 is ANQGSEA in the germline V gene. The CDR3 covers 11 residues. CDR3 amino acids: CSAGSGTVTFF. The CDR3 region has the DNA TGCAGCGCAGGTTCCGGGACTGTTACTTTCTTT.

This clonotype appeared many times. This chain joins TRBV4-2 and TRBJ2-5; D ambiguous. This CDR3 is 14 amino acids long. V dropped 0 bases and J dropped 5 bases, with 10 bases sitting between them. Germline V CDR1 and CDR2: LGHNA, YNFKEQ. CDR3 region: CASSQEGFRETQYF. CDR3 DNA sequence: TGTGCCAGCAGCCAAGAAGGGTTTCGTGAGACCCAGTACTTC.

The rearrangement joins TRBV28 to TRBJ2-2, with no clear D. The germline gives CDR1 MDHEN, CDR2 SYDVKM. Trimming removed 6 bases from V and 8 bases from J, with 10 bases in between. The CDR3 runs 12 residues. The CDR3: CASRELGGELFF. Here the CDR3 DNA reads TGTGCCAGCAGGGAGCTCGGTGGGGAGCTGTTTTTT. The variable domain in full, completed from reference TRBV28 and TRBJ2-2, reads DVKVTQSSRYLVKRTGEKVFLECVQDMDHENMFWYRQDPGLGLRLIYFSYDVKMKEKGDIPEGYSVSREKKERFSLILESASTNQTSMYLCASRELGGELFFGEGSRLTVL.

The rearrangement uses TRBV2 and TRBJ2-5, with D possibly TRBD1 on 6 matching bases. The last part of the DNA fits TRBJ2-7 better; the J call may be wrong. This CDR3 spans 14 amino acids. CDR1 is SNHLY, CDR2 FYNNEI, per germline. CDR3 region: CASSERGGSYEQYF. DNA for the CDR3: TGTGCCAGCAGTGAACGAGGGGGCTCCTACGAGCAGTACTTC.

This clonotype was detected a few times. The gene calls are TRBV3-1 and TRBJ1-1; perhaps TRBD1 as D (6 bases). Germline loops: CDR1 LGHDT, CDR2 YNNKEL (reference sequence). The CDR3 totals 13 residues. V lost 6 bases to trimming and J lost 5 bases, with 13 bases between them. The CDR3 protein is CASRHRVETEAFF. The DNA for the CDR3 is TGTGCCAGCAGGCACAGGGTAGAGACTGAAGCTTTCTTT.

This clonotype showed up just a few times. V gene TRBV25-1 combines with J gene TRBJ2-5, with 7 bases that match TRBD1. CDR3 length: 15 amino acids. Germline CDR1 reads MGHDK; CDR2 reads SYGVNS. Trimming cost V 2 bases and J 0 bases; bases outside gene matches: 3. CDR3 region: CASSEAGGYQETQYF. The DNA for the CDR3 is TGTGCCAGCAGTGAAGCAGGGGGTTACCAAGAGACCCAGTACTTC.

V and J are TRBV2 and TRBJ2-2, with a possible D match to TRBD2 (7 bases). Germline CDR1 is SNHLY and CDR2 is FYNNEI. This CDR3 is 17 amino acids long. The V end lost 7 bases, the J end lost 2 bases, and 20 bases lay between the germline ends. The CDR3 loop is CASNGGGGGLNTGELFF. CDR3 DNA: TGTGCCAGCAACGGAGGGGGGGGCGGACTTAACACCGGGGAGCTGTTTTTT.

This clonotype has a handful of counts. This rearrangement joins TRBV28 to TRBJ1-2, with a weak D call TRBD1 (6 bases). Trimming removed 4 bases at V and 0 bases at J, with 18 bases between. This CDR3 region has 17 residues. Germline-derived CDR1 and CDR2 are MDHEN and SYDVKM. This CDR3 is CASSSETGSLPNYGYTF. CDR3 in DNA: TGTGCCAGCAGTTCGGAGACAGGCTCTTTACCTAACTATGGCTACACCTTC.

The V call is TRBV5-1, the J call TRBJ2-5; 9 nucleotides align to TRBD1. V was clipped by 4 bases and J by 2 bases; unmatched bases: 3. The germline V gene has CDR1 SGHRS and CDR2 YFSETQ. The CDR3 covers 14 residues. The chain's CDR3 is CASSTGQGQETQYF. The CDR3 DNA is TGCGCCAGCAGCACGGGACAGGGACAAGAGACCCAGTACTTC.

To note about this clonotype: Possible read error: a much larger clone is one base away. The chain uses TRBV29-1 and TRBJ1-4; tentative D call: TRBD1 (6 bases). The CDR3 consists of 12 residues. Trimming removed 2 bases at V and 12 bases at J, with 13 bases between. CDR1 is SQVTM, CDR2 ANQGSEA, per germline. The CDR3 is CSVEIRAGELFF. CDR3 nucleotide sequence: TGCAGCGTTGAAATTAGGGCAGGGGAACTGTTTTTT.

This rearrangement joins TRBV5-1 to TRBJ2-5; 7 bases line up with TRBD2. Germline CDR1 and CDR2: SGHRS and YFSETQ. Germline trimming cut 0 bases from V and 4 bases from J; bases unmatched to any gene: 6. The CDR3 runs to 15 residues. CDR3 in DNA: TGCGCCAGCAGCTTGGAGGGAGGGAAGAGAGAGACCCAGTACTTC. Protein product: CASSLEGGKRETQYF.